This T cell receptor beta chain is drawn from a study of cytomegalovirus exposure and HLA in healthy donors (dated by TCRdb to the late 2010s). General notes on the study: According to an earlier analysis of several hundred of the donors, roughly 180 million T cells yielded over 90 million unique TCR beta sequences and about 280 Gb of sequence data. The T cell repertoires of under 700 subjects were profiled by immunosequencing and related to cytomegalovirus serostatus. A separate validation cohort of over 95 different subjects was used in addition to the approximately 700-subject first cohort. Genome-wide SNP genotypes for about 55% of the roughly 670 donors were used in a later genetic analysis, which treated that subset as a discovery cohort. Among a few hundred genotyped donors of the cohort, an average of approximately 230,000 unique TCR beta nucleotide sequences were sequenced per donor, around 18% of them non-productive. All discovery cohort repertoires had been generated using a single sequencing platform. A later analysis re-analyzed previously published TCR beta repertoires from about 730 donors and added high-resolution HLA genotyping to study TCR occurrence patterns. An early release covering some 640 HLA-typed donors comprised approximately 290 gigabases of sequencing data and approximately 85 million unique TCR sequences. The number of typed donors differed by locus: about 620-640 for A, B, C, DRB1 and DQB1; 500 to 550 for DQA1; around 580 for DPA1; and about 450 for DPB1. Class I and class II HLA loci were covered by the typing at four-digit resolution. Donor age, sex, ethnicity and CMV serostatus were collected together with the repertoire data. An earlier analysis of several hundred of the donors applied high-throughput TCR beta sequencing to assess whether each TCR beta V gene segment acted as functional or pseudogenic. Roughly 5 DR-DQ haplotypes were treated as single units for association and clustering because of strong linkage in the cohort. The study aimed to test whether signatures of past pathogen exposure could be identified by cataloging public T cell receptors. High-throughput TCR immunosequencing, statistical association of individual TCRs with disease status, and machine learning were combined to predict cytomegalovirus infection status. Rather than using new phenotypic data, the later analysis identified candidate immune exposures from TCR beta sequences and from how often those sequences occurred across donors. Among the roughly 390 genotyped donors, approximately 81% belonged to the genetic ancestry cluster associated with self-reported Caucasian donors.

Here is what the overall study found, with its caveats: A later genetic analysis associated a missense DCLRE1C variant with V-gene and J-gene trimming of TCR beta chains, and an independent cohort replicated the association. A group of highly shared sequence variants was considered likely to be a technical artifact of the sequencing pipeline. The only immune exposure information available for the cohort was CMV serostatus. Compared with the approximately 670-donor mean, donors in an Asian-associated ancestry cluster had fewer N-insertions in productive TCRs, according to a later genetic analysis. Because some donors lacked HLA typing at each locus, the association tests relied only on the typed subset. A few of the identified cytomegalovirus-associated TCR beta chains were confirmed in vitro to be specific for cytomegalovirus antigens. When HLA alleles, especially DR and DQ, strongly co-occurred, attributing TCR associations to individual alleles was difficult. Most TCR sequences were seen in very few donors, while some public TCRs were found in many individuals. Correlated functional status among segregating V segments might reflect linkage disequilibrium, but an unknown experimental factor could not be ruled out. It was suggested by the authors that the approach could potentially be generalized to other disease states and immunological phenotypes. A later analysis found that most CMV-associated TCR beta chains appeared HLA-restricted, with HLA associations seemingly driven largely by CMV exposure. A later analysis found that TCR association rates varied across HLA loci, with DRB1 alleles showing the most associated TCRs and HLA-C alleles the fewest. In a later analysis, some 18,000 TCR beta sequences were associated with specific HLA alleles at a false discovery rate of 0.05. A further reported finding was that TCR beta sequences accurately predicted the HLA-A and HLA-B alleles for most subjects in the first cohort. Only TCR beta chains were sequenced in this cohort, and the absence of alpha or paired-chain data limited detectable features. In an earlier analysis of fewer than 700 of the donors, most TCR beta V segments appeared in productive rearrangements about 87% or about 30% of the time, broadly matching IMGT annotations. In a later analysis, several top co-occurrence clusters were reported to appear linked to parvovirus B19, influenza, CMV and Epstein-Barr virus. In a later analysis, HLA-associated TCR beta chains showed more clonal expansion and lower generation probabilities than non-associated chains that were equally common. Because counts were too low, some 17 rarely observed V segments, including chromosome 9 orphons, were excluded from the earlier analysis of 500 to 700 of the donors. In both the original and validation cohorts, the classifier was reported to diagnose cytomegalovirus status with high specificity and sensitivity. In the study, about 150 TCR beta chains were listed as associated with cytomegalovirus. Presence/absence analyses assumed roughly uniform sequencing depth across donors, an assumption that may not hold. Some IMGT-functional V segments, including TRBV6-2 and TRBV6-3, could not be told apart with the 87-base-pair reads, so those segments were excluded.

The protocol used for the library was the immunoSEQ multiplex PCR assay. For the multiplex PCR, a mixture combining 60 forward primers for TCR Vbeta segments and 13 reverse primers for TCR Jbeta segments was used. The CDR3 region of rearranged TCR beta genes was amplified from genomic DNA with a multiplex PCR assay. On the Illumina HiSeq System, the amplified TCR beta libraries were sequenced as 87-base-pair reads. Processing in the source paper ran as follows. A later analysis tallied roughly 80 million unique TCR beta chains across the 666 repertoires, and around 9.9 million of those chains were shared by two or more donors. Raw reads were error-corrected and collapsed into unique sequences with a nearest-neighbor algorithm that merged closely related sequences to remove PCR and sequencing errors. Alignment of CDR3 sequences to IMGT reference sequences was used to assign V, D and J gene segments. For a sequence to be retained, a match of at least six nucleotides was required to both a V gene segment and a J gene segment. A rearrangement counted as productive if the CDR3 had no stop codons and remained in frame with V and J, and every other rearrangement counted as non-productive. Following IMGT convention, CDR3 was defined as the stretch from the second conserved V-encoded cysteine to the conserved J-encoded phenylalanine. Sequences without an unambiguous match to a single V gene segment were excluded from the earlier analysis of several hundred of the donors. An earlier analysis of about 590 of the donors classified V segments as functional when productive rearrangements were above 56.7% and as segregating when the standard deviation between donors was above 5%. A statistical classification framework was built for diagnosing cytomegalovirus status from the catalog of TCR beta chain sequences. A later analysis assigned V and J genes by comparing TCR nucleotide sequences with IMGT/GENE-DB human TR gene sequences. Using the TCRdist pipeline, a later analysis assigned CDR3 sequences along with most-parsimonious VDJ recombination scenarios. In a later analysis, every TCR beta chain was defined by the combination of its CDR3 amino acid sequence and its V-gene family, and reads without a unique V-gene family were dropped. A later analysis removed 600 or so highly shared, low-generation-probability nucleotide sequences to deal with suspected cross-contamination and a sequencing artifact. A later analysis calculated a clonal expansion index for each public chain from normalized within-repertoire ranks of inferred template counts. Generation probabilities in a later analysis came from a VDJ recombination model fitted to out-of-frame rearrangements, and those results were checked against IGoR. Hypergeometric tests were used in a later analysis to score TCR-TCR, TCR-HLA and TCR-CMV co-occurrence, with a repertoire-size bias correction applied to the TCR pairs. False discovery rates were estimated in a later analysis by permuting HLA or CMV assignments 20 times. In a later analysis, co-occurring TCRs were grouped using DBSCAN, with TCRdist sequence similarity added in when clustering inside HLA-allele-positive subsets. Co-occurrence clustering excluded repertoires with fewer than 30,000 or more than 120,000 public chains, plus five with anomalous nucleotide sharing. TCRdb's version of the immuneACCESS table is confined to in-frame rearrangements and falls short of the full clone set. An unresolved V gene accounts for under half of the shortfall where checked; the remainder is of unknown origin. The V and J calls and clone size come from that table; D and trimming were worked out from the DNA. The sample table lists 150,000 to 200,000 clones, about 76% of them with a count of one. Over 2.5% of the sample is taken by the ten largest.

Concerning this clone itself: Its antigen specificity is not known. The record has no base qualities; no much larger clone is one base away.

The cohort consisted of fewer than 700 healthy bone marrow donors. At the time of sampling, all cohort members were nominally healthy, though unrecorded immune exposures were likely present. The donor tested CMV seropositive, placing the donor among the roughly 300 seropositive members of the cohort. A peripheral blood sample was collected from each donor, and TCR beta sequencing was performed on peripheral blood mononuclear cells. Genomic DNA extraction from the blood cell samples was performed with the Qiagen DNeasy Blood Extraction Kit. According to the germline V gene, CDR1 reads MNHEY and CDR2 reads SVGAGI. Counted from cysteine to phenylalanine, this CDR3 has 13 amino acids. The CDR3 DNA has 39 bases and is translated from base 1. V is reduced by 2 bases and J by 7 bases, leaving a spacing of 9 bases between them.

Sequenced: PBMCs. The sequence links TRBV6-5 to TRBJ2-4, with TRBD2 as a weak D call on 6 bases. The receptor comes from a woman in her thirties or forties in good health and CMV-seropositive. The nucleotides are TGTGCCAGCAGTTACCAGGGAGGTAACATTCAGTACTTC. Its protein is CASSYQGGNIQYF.